This T cell receptor (beta chain) appears in the sequencing data of a study of response to subunit inactivated influenza vaccine. Broader study findings: Authors suggested that a seasonal influenza vaccination recruits few new T cells each time.

About this clonotype: No antigen is known for it.

TCRdb reprocessed the RT-PCR reads via MiXCR and lists one record per CDR3 protein. The table shows about 700,000 distinct CDR3 sequences, with about 15% occurring only once. CDR1 SGDLS and CDR2 YYNGEE come from the germline V gene. J was trimmed by 5 bases and V by 0 bases; bases with no gene match: 7. This CDR3 spans 16 amino acids. The TCR sequence derives from a man aged 45 to 65 who received an inactivated influenza vaccine. The V gene is TRBV9, the J gene TRBJ2-1; TRBD2 agrees at 8 bases. This specimen was PBMCs from blood, taken around 14 days before vaccination. The CDR3 loop is CASSVGGTRSNNEQFF. The CDR3 nucleotides are TGTGCCAGCAGCGTAGGGGGGACTAGAAGTAACAATGAGCAGTTCTTC.